The 8 T cell receptor beta chains reported below all come from one sample, sequenced in a study of T cell repertoires in cytomegalovirus infection. These receptors have no known antigen. TCRdb passed the reads through MiXCR, listing each CDR3 protein once. The sample contains around 300,000 distinct CDR3 sequences, 25% of which appear only once. This specimen consisted of cultured PBMCs, obtained from culture after CMV antigen stimulation. Receptors were obtained from a human donor in good health (CMV status not recorded). Some clones in this sample may be carry-over from other donors' samples.

There are many counts of this clonotype. This sequence joins TRBV7-8 and TRBJ1-1; D is unclear. The V end lost 1 base, the J end lost 1 base, and 7 bases lay between the germline ends. CDR3 length equals 14 residues. The germline V gene encodes CDR1 SGHVS and CDR2 FQNEAQ. The CDR3 DNA reads TGTGCCAGCAGCTTAGGGTCAGGGAACACTGAAGCTTTCTTT. It codes for CASSLGSGNTEAFF.

A few counts support this clonotype. The chain carries TRBV24-1 and TRBJ1-5, with D tentatively TRBD1 (5 bases). Trimming left V 3 bases short and J 11 bases short, with 16 bases between. This CDR3 is built from 14 residues. Germline assignment: CDR1 KGHDR and CDR2 SFDVKD. This CDR3 is CATSDRDSPRTQHF. The DNA of the CDR3 is TGTGCCACCAGTGATAGGGACTCCCCTCGGACCCAGCATTTT.

The V call is TRBV29-1, the J call TRBJ2-1, with 8 bases matching TRBD1. The V gene end was trimmed by 6 bases and the J gene end by 2 bases; junction bases not matched to a gene: 6. Germline CDR1 reads SQVTM; CDR2 reads ANQGSEA. The CDR3 has 14 amino acids. CDR3 sequence: CSVREDRAYNEQFF. CDR3 nucleotides: TGCAGCGTGAGGGAGGACAGGGCCTACAATGAGCAGTTCTTC.

This clonotype was recorded a few times. CDR3 amino acids: CASSAVRANTEAFF. The DNA of the CDR3 is TGTGCCAGCAGCGCGGTTAGGGCGAACACTGAAGCTTTCTTT. The J gene is TRBJ1-1, the V gene TRBV11-2, with D uncertain. The CDR3 extends over 14 amino acids. Trimming shortened V by 5 bases and J by 1 base, and 11 bases separated the two germline ends. Looked up from germline, CDR1 is SGHAT and CDR2 is FQNNGV.

A few counts support this clonotype. V is TRBV2 and J is TRBJ2-6; tentatively, D is TRBD2 (5 bases). Trimming left V 8 bases short and J 2 bases short, with 7 bases between. The germline V gene has CDR1 SNHLY and CDR2 FYNNEI. The CDR3 loop spans 13 amino acids. CDR3 sequence reads: CASQRPGANVLTF. The CDR3 nucleotides are TGTGCCAGCCAGCGGCCTGGGGCCAACGTCCTGACTTTC.

The chain uses TRBV7-3 and TRBJ2-1, with 10 bases matching TRBD2. This CDR3 comprises 17 residues. The V and J ends lost 5 bases and 5 bases, in that order; junction bases with no gene match: 12. Germline CDR1 reads SGHTA; CDR2 reads FQGTGA. The CDR3 is CASSPIRGLAANNEQFF. CDR3 DNA: TGTGCCAGCAGCCCAATTCGAGGACTAGCGGCCAACAATGAGCAGTTCTTC.

The chain joins TRBV7-2 to TRBJ2-1; TRBD2 matches at 13 bases. In germline, CDR1 is SGHTA, CDR2 FQGNSA. The CDR3 loop spans 17 amino acids. V lost 5 bases, J lost 7 bases, and 11 bases stayed unmatched. This CDR3 is CASSPPGLAGVGNEQFF. The CDR3 nucleotides read TGTGCCAGCAGCCCTCCTGGACTAGCGGGAGTCGGGAATGAGCAGTTCTTC.

This clonotype was counted at least ten times. The rearrangement uses TRBV7-2 and TRBJ2-7, with D possibly being TRBD2 (5 bases). This CDR3 is built from 15 residues. Trimming took off 3 bases at V and 5 bases at J, with 17 bases between the two ends. From germline, CDR1 is SGHTA and CDR2 FQGNSA. In nucleotides, the CDR3 is TGTGCCAGCAGCTTCGGACTCGTTTTCGTCGACGAGCAGTACGTC. Protein: CASSFGLVFVDEQYV.